This TCR beta chain emerged from a study of T cells after yellow fever vaccination. About the research overall: SMART-Seq v4 Ultra Low Input prepared the low-cell-number fractions.

This clonotype was counted at least ten times. Its antigen is unidentified. CDR1 is DFQATT and CDR2 is SNEGSKA in the germline V gene (reference sequence). The ends were cut back, 3 bases at V and 5 bases at J, with 7 bases in the middle. The CDR3 has 11 residues. Notes on the study in general: Peak timing came faster in the weaker secondary response, day 5 versus 15.

They built TCR cDNA with 5'RACE template switching, a step that put in a universal primer site and UMIs. TCRdb recomputed calls from the 5' RACE reads with MiXCR, one row per CDR3 protein. The data contain approximately 610,000 distinct CDR3 sequences, about a sixth of them seen just once; the ten biggest clones take up around a sixth. The origin of this receptor is a man aged 18 to 29 who received the YFV17D yellow fever vaccine. The chain is built from TRBV20-1 and TRBJ1-2; D is uncertain. The sample here was PBMCs, taken less than 6 days after the first yellow fever vaccination. In DNA, the CDR3 is TGCAGTGCTAGCGGGGTGTATGGCTACACCTTC. Its translation: CSASGVYGYTF.